The clone carrying this TCR beta chain was recorded a few times. TCRdb passed the 5' RACE reads through MiXCR, listing each CDR3 protein once. Of about 280,000 distinct CDR3 sequences listed, less than 9% are singletons. This sample stems from a study of identical twins. The CDR3 extends over 12 amino acids. Germline trimming cut 6 bases from V and 10 bases from J; bases unmatched to any gene: 5. Germline lookup yields CDR1 MNHEY and CDR2 SVGAGI. This sample was also put to use in a study of yellow fever vaccine responses in identical twins.

The chain employs TRBV6-5 and TRBJ1-2; 10 bases line up with TRBD1. Sample: memory (CD45RO+) T cells sorted from blood. The TCR sequence derives from a woman younger than 30 in good health. DNA for the CDR3: TGTGCCAGCAGCACCGGGACAGGGGTCTACACCTTC. Amino acids: CASSTGTGVYTF.